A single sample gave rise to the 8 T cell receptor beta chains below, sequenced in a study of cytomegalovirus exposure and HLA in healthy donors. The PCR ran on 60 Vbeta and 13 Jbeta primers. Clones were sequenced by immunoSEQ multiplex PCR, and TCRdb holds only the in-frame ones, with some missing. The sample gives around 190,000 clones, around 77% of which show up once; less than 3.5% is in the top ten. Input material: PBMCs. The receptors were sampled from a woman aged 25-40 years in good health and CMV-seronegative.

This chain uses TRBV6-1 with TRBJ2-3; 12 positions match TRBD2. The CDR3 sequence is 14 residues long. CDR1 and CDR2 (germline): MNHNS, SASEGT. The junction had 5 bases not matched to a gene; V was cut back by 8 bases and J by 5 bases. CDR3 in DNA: TGTGCCAGCGTTCTAGCGGGAGGGCGAGATACGCAGTATTTT. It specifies CASVLAGGRDTQYF.

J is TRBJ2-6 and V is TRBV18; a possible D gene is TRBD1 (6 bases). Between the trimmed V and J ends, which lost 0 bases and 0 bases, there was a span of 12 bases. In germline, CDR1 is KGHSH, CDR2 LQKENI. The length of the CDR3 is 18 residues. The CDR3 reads CASSPPGTSNSGANVLTF. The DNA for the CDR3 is TGTGCCAGCTCACCACCTGGGACATCAAACTCTGGGGCCAACGTCCTGACTTTC.

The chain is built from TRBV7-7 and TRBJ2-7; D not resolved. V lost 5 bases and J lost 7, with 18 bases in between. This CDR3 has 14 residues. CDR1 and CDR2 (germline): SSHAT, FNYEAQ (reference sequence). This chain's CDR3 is CASSPAHGVGEQYF. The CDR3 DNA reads TGTGCCAGCAGCCCAGCACACGGAGTTGGGGAGCAGTACTTC.

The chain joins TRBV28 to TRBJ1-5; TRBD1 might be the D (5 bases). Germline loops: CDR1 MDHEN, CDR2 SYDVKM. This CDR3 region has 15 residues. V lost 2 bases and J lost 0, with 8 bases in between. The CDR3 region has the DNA TGTGCCAGCAGTTTAGGGGGGAATAGCAATCAGCCCCAGCATTTT. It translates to CASSLGGNSNQPQHF.

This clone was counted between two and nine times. CDR3 protein: CASSYSLLQPQHF. The CDR3 DNA is TGTGCCAGCAGTTACTCGTTACTTCAGCCCCAGCATTTT. The rearrangement uses TRBV6-5 and TRBJ1-5; no definite D call. Trimming took 0 bases from V and 6 from J, leaving 6 bases between them. The CDR3 contains 13 residues. From germline, CDR1 is MNHEY and CDR2 SVGAGI.

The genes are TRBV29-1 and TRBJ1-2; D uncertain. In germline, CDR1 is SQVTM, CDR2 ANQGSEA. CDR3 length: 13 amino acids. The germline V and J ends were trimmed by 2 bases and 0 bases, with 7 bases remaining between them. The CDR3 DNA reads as TGCAGCGTTGAACCCGCGCCTAACTATGGCTACACCTTC. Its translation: CSVEPAPNYGYTF.

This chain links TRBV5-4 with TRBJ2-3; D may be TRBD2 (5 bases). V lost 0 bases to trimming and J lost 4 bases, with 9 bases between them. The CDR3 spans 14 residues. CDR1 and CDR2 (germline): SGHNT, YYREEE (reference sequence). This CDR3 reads CASSLALGADTQYF. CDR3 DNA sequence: TGTGCCAGCAGCTTGGCCCTCGGGGCAGATACGCAGTATTTT.

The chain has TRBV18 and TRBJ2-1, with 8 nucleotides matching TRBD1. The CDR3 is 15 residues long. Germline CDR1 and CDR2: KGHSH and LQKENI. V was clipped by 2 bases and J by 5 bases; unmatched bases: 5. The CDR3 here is CASSPRTGPDNEQFF. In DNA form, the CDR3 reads TGTGCCAGCTCACCAAGGACAGGGCCTGACAATGAGCAGTTCTTC.